Below, 6 T cell receptor beta chains from the same sample are listed, as sequenced in a study of yellow fever vaccine responses in identical twins. Via MiXCR, TCRdb re-called the RT-PCR reads, giving one row per CDR3 protein. The data show tens of thousands of distinct CDR3 sequences, with 45% to 65% seen just once and roughly 4.7% held by the top ten. The starting material was T cells from blood (PBMCs), unsorted or a sorted subset (not recorded which), obtained before or after yellow fever vaccination (not recorded which). Source of these receptors: a woman between 18 and 29 years old who received the yellow fever vaccine.

This clonotype was detected a few times. The rearrangement links TRBV4-1 to TRBJ1-5; D remains ambiguous. Trimming took 1 base from V and 11 from J, leaving 12 bases between them. Germline V lookup: CDR1 MGHRA, CDR2 YSYEKL. This CDR3 spans 13 amino acids. The CDR3 DNA reads as TGCGCCAGCAGCCAAGTGGAGGGTGAGGCCCAGCATTTT. Translation gives CASSQVEGEAQHF.

This clonotype was recorded a few times. This sequence joins TRBV6-4 and TRBJ1-1, with TRBD1 matching over 8 bases. Germline assignment: CDR1 MRHNA and CDR2 SNTAGT. With V trimmed by 6 bases and J by 5 bases, 5 bases remained unmatched. The CDR3 length is 13 residues. As DNA, the CDR3 is TGTGCCAGCAGCCAGGGGGCTTGGACTGAAGCTTTCTTT. It translates to CASSQGAWTEAFF.

The chain is built from TRBV18 and TRBJ2-4; no clear D. V was cut by 0 bases and J by 4 bases, with 7 bases left in between. This CDR3 spans 14 amino acids. Germline loops: CDR1 KGHSH, CDR2 LQKENI. The CDR3 sequence: CASSPPALKNIQYF. Written as DNA, the CDR3 is TGTGCCAGCTCACCACCGGCCTTAAAAAACATTCAGTACTTC.

This chain links TRBV23-1 with TRBJ1-2; tentatively, D is TRBD1 (6 bases). TRBV23-1 is noted as an ORF with a role that remains uncertain. Trimming pared 0 bases from V and 8 bases from J, leaving 13 bases between. This CDR3 has 14 residues. The CDR3 DNA is TGCGCCAGCAGTCAATCGATGGACAGCGGCGGCTACACCTTC. This codes for CASSQSMDSGGYTF.

V and J are TRBV10-3 and TRBJ1-5; unclear D gene. The CDR3 sequence is 14 residues long. Looked up from germline, CDR1 is ENHRY and CDR2 is SYGVKD. V gave up 2 bases and J gave up 9 bases, with 14 bases separating them. The CDR3 is CAISEGDRTLPQHF. The CDR3 nucleotides are TGTGCCATCAGTGAGGGCGACCGCACGTTGCCCCAGCATTTT.

The chain uses TRBV7-6 and TRBJ2-7; TRBD2 agrees at 7 bases. Germline CDR1 and CDR2: SGHVS and FNYEAQ. CDR3 length equals 14 residues. Trimming at V came to 4 bases and at J to 0 bases, leaving 3 bases not matched to a gene. CDR3 nucleotide sequence: TGTGCCAGCAGCTACGGGACTACCTCCTACGAGCAGTACTTC. It yields the protein CASSYGTTSYEQYF.